This TCR beta chain came from a study of blood T cell repertoires in COVID-19. About the research overall: From T cells, B-cell-depleted T cells, or PBMCs came the material, which was cDNA or gDNA.

This clone came up once. Produced via immunoSEQ multiplex PCR; TCRdb's table is partial and in-frame only. The sample shows around 40,000 clones, around four fifths of them seen only once. The sequencing input was peripheral blood. This clonotype was sampled from a woman aged 80 or over with active or convalescent COVID-19.

CDR3: CASSPQGQLNTGELFF. The CDR3 coding sequence is TGTGCCAGCTCACCACAGGGACAGCTGAACACCGGGGAGCTGTTTTTT. This chain uses TRBV18 with TRBJ2-2; 7 bases agree with TRBD1. The J segment lost 1 base and the V segment lost 1 base, leaving 3 bases of the junction unmatched. Germline V gene lookup returns CDR1 KGHSH and CDR2 LQKENI. The CDR3 contains 16 residues.